This T cell receptor beta chain comes out of a study of shared clonotypes between healthy human individuals. The CDR3 sequence is 11 residues long. V dropped 9 bases and J dropped 5 bases, with 10 bases sitting between them. CDR1 SNHLY and CDR2 FYNNEI come from the germline V gene. TCRdb keeps only in-frame clones here, not all; method: immunoSEQ multiplex PCR. The table lists about 2.4 million clones, 93% of them singletons. The receptor comes from a man between 18 and 29 years old in good health. Some clones in this sample may be carry-over from other donors' samples. V gene TRBV2 combines with J gene TRBJ2-5, with D unclear. Sequences were obtained from naive CD4+ T cells from PBMCs. Subset specified: CD45RA+ positively selected. The CDR3 reads CASTPWETQYF. In DNA, the CDR3 is TGTGCCAGTACACCCTGGGAGACCCAGTACTTC. Together with reference TRBV2 and TRBJ2-5, the CDR3 gives the full variable domain: EPEVTQTPSHQVTQMGQEVILRCVPISNHLYFYWYRQILGQKVEFLVSFYNNEISEKSEIFDDQFSVERPDGSNFTLKIRSTKLEDSAMYFCASTPWETQYFGPGTRLLVL.